This T cell receptor (beta chain) derives from a study of human T cells and chemical hapten exposure. Study in general: An area of 2 cm by approximately 2 cm on upper inner arm skin received 2% DPC for sensitization.

The library tagged individual cDNA molecules with unique molecular identifiers. TCRdb analysed the RACE reads with MiXCR anew, one entry per CDR3 protein. Here the sample spans about 350,000 distinct CDR3 sequences, about 5.4% being singletons. V was clipped by 5 bases and J by 2 bases, with 15 bases between them. The CDR3 consists of 14 residues. Germline CDR1 reads SQVTM; CDR2 reads ANQGSEA. Regarding time point: pre-sensitization, week 0. Treatment indicated: therapeutic diphenylcyclopropenone sensitization with weekly scalp DPC. Patch tests were applied only after blood draws. This clonotype was found many times.

This TCR was sampled from a woman aged 18-29 years with alopecia areata. Some clones in this sample may be carry-over from other donors' samples. The J gene is TRBJ2-5, the V gene TRBV29-1; D may correspond to TRBD1 or TRBD2 (5 bases each). Sequencing was performed on whole blood, taken in connection with sensitization to the hapten diphenylcyclopropenone (DPC). The CDR3: CSVRAGSGQETQYF. The CDR3 nucleotides are TGCAGCGTTAGGGCAGGGTCGGGGCAAGAGACCCAGTACTTC.